This is a list of T cell receptor beta chains from one sample in a study of CD8+ T cells in alopecia areata. Measured with immunoSEQ multiplex PCR; TCRdb has only the in-frame clones, and not every one. The sample consists of roughly 200,000 clones, about 55% of them appearing once. The sequences come from CD8+ T cells sorted from blood, collected at week 24, from a patient treated with tofacitinib. These receptors were taken from a human donor with alopecia areata. Both conserved end residues are part of each CDR3. D genes are given only for firm matches. Some rows mark clone size as missing; the rest say once, few, many or name a class of expanded clone.

cdr3_nt cdr3_aa d_call j_call v_call clone_size
TGTGCCAGCAGCTTATTAGGGACAGATACGCAGTATTTT CASSLLGTDTQYF . TRBJ2-3 TRBV7-2 few
TGTGCCAGCAGCTTAGGAATGGAAAGCTATGGCTACACCTTC CASSLGMESYGYTF . TRBJ1-2 TRBV7-9 .
TGTGCCACGTCGTTGCGGACAGGGATCTACGAGCAGTACTTC CATSLRTGIYEQYF TRBD1 TRBJ2-7 TRBV28 few
TGTGCCAGCAGTCAGGACGGAGAAGATTCACCCCTCCACTTT CASSQDGEDSPLHF . TRBJ1-6 TRBV27 .
TGCAGCGTTGCGGGGGGGACAGGGTACACTGAAGCTTTCTTT CSVAGGTGYTEAFF TRBD1 TRBJ1-1 TRBV29-1 few
TGTGCCAGCTCATCCACGGACATACAGAACACTGAAGCTTTCTTT CASSSTDIQNTEAFF . TRBJ1-1 TRBV18 .
TGTGCCAGCAGCTTAACTAGCGGGGGATACAATGAGCAGTTCTTC CASSLTSGGYNEQFF TRBD2 TRBJ2-1 TRBV7-3 once
TGTGCCAGCAGTTACTCTCCACCTAACTATGGCTACACCTTC CASSYSPPNYGYTF . TRBJ1-2 TRBV6-6 few
TGCGCCAGCAGCCAAGAGAGGGGAAACTATGGCTACACCTTC CASSQERGNYGYTF . TRBJ1-2 TRBV4-1 .
TGTGCCAGCAGTGAACTCGACAGCCTTTACTCTGGGGCCAACGTCCTGACTTTC CASSELDSLYSGANVLTF . TRBJ2-6 TRBV25-1 once
TGTGCCAGCACCCCACTCGGGGGGGATGAGCAGTTCTTC CASTPLGGDEQFF TRBD2 TRBJ2-1 TRBV2 .
TGTGCCTGGAGGCAGGGTCTGAACACTGAAGCTTTCTTT CAWRQGLNTEAFF . TRBJ1-1 TRBV30 few
TGTGCCAGCAGTGAAGGGGGTGGCTACACCTTC CASSEGGGYTF . TRBJ1-2 TRBV6-5 .
TGCGCCAGCAGCCAAGAGGAGGTACGCGTGGGCGGCTACACCTTC CASSQEEVRVGGYTF . TRBJ1-2 TRBV4-3 few
TGTGCCTGGGCCTCGGGACGGTCCTACAATGAGCAGTTCTTC CAWASGRSYNEQFF . TRBJ2-1 TRBV30 .